This TCR beta chain was sequenced in a study of T cells in Graves' hyperthyroidism and ophthalmopathy. Study information: Before treatment of any kind, peripheral blood was taken at initial diagnosis.

The study, taken as a whole, reports: Among clonotypes expanded in thyroid above 0.001, most were also found in blood. In validation, the model predicted ophthalmopathy. These predictions came a median approximately 5.9 months before onset. Ophthalmopathy was distinguished from stable hyperthyroidism by 13 V-J signatures.

Researchers amplified the TCR beta CDR3 regions from RNA transcripts. HTBI primers were the set used in a first-round RT-PCR of the TCR CDR3. TCRdb called the multiplex PCR reads again in MiXCR, with one record for every CDR3 protein. The table has about 520,000 distinct CDR3 sequences, less than 25% seen once. Comment on this clonotype: Antigen: not known.

The TCR sequence derives from a woman under 40 with Graves' ophthalmopathy. The source material was blood.

The CDR3 here is CASSATAATQETQYF. CDR3 DNA sequence: TGTGCCAGCTCAGCGACAGCCGCGACCCAAGAGACCCAGTACTTC. The chain uses TRBV18 and TRBJ2-5, with a weak D call TRBD1 (5 bases). The germline gives CDR1 KGHSH, CDR2 LQKENI. V was clipped by 5 bases and J by 1 base, with 14 bases between them. This CDR3 is built from 15 residues.